These 8 T cell receptor beta chains were all obtained from the same sample, sequenced in a study of vaccination effects on CD4 cells after COVID-19. The repertoire was sequenced with immunoSEQ multiplex PCR; TCRdb's copy has only in-frame clones and lacks some. This sample carries roughly 25,000 clones, approximately 70% of them seen once, and the ten largest clones take 18%. Antigen-specific CD4+ T cell clonotypes were called by their expansion after viral peptide-pool culture in ViraFEST. Following culture for about ten days, CD4+ T cells were isolated. Infection dated between March and December 2020, before the Alpha, Beta and Delta variants reached the United States. These receptors' targets are unknown. The material sequenced was CD4+ T cells from PBMCs cultured with SARS-CoV-2 spike peptides, taken before COVID-19 vaccination. The receptors come from a human donor who had a prior SARS-CoV-2 infection.

The chain recombines TRBV7-8 with TRBJ1-5; a weak D match, TRBD1 (5 bases). This CDR3 region has 15 residues. V lost 2 bases, J lost 9 bases, and 17 bases lay in between. Per germline, CDR1 SGHVS and CDR2 FQNEAQ. CDR3: CASSLRAGGGVPQHF. The CDR3 DNA reads as TGTGCCAGCAGCTTACGGGCCGGAGGAGGGGTGCCCCAGCATTTT.

CDR3 sequence: CASSHRRGFYEQYF. In nucleotides, the CDR3 is TGCGCCAGCAGCCACCGCCGGGGGTTTTACGAGCAGTACTTC. The V call is TRBV4-1, the J call TRBJ2-7; a possible D gene is TRBD2 (6 bases). V was shortened by 3 bases and J by 4 bases, with 13 bases between the two germline ends. Germline CDR1 reads MGHRA; CDR2 reads YSYEKL. The CDR3 extends over 14 amino acids.

CDR3 coding DNA: TGTGCCAGCAGCTCCAGTCCTGGGCTGAACACTGAAGCTTTCTTT. Its protein product is CASSSSPGLNTEAFF. The chain carries TRBV11-3 and TRBJ1-1; unclear D gene. The germline V and J ends were trimmed by 4 bases and 0 bases, with 12 bases remaining between them. The CDR3 has 15 residues. Germline V CDR1 and CDR2: SGHNT, YENEEA.

The V and J genes are TRBV2 and TRBJ2-1; D remains unclear. The CDR3 covers 11 residues. Germline V gene sequence: CDR1 SNHLY, CDR2 FYNNEI. V shed 4 bases and J shed 4 bases, with 2 bases lying between them. The CDR3 coding sequence is TGTGCCAGCAGTGGTTACAATGAGCAGTTCTTC. Translating gives CASSGYNEQFF.

V usage is TRBV2 and J usage is TRBJ1-5; 7 bases map to TRBD1. The CDR3 is made up of 14 amino acids. V lost 7 bases and J lost 5; bases outside the gene matches: 8. CDR1 is SNHLY, CDR2 FYNNEI, per germline. The CDR3 DNA is TGTGCCAGCAACACCGGGGACAGATATCAGCCCCAGCATTTT. Its translation is CASNTGDRYQPQHF.

This clone was detected only a few times. This sequence joins TRBV6-6 and TRBJ1-1; possibly TRBD1 for D (5 bases). This CDR3 is built from 18 residues. Germline CDR1 MNHNY, CDR2 SVGAGI (reference sequence). V gave up 5 bases and J gave up 0 bases, with 22 bases separating them. The CDR3 bases are TGTGCCAGCAGTCCGCGTCGGGGGGGTACGCTAATGAACACTGAAGCTTTCTTT. Translated: CASSPRRGGTLMNTEAFF.

This rearrangement joins TRBV3-1 (or the pseudogene TRBV3-2) to TRBJ1-5; D call uncertain. Germline loops: CDR1 LGHDT, CDR2 YNNKEL (reference sequence). Trimming removed 1 base from V and 6 bases from J, with 16 bases in between. The length of the CDR3 is 16 residues. CDR3 DNA sequence: TGTGCCAGCAGCCAAGCGGGCGCGGGAACAACTCAGCCCCAGCATTTT. Protein product: CASSQAGAGTTQPQHF.

The chain has TRBV6-5 and TRBJ2-7; possible D gene TRBD1, 6 bases. In germline, CDR1 is MNHEY, CDR2 SVGAGI. V lost 4 bases and J lost 4, with 17 bases in between. This CDR3 has 15 amino acids. This chain's CDR3 is CASSWDTRGVYEQYF. The DNA for the CDR3 is TGTGCCAGCAGTTGGGACACCCGAGGGGTGTACGAGCAGTACTTC.